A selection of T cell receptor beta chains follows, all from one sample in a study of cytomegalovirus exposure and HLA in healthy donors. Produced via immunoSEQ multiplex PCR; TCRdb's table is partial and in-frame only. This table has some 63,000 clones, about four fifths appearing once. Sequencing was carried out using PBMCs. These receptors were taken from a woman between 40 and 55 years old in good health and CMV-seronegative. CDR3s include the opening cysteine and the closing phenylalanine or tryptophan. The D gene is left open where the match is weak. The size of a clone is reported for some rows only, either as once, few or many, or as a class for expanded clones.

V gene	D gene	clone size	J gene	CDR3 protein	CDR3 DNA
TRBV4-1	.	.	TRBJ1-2	CASSLVEGDNYGYTF	TGCGCCAGCAGCCTGGTAGAGGGGGATAACTATGGCTACACCTTC
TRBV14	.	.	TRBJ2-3	CASSGWTSTDTQYF	TGTGCCAGCAGCGGGTGGACTAGCACAGATACGCAGTATTTT
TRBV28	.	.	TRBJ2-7	CASSFSEDEQYF	TGTGCCAGCAGTTTTAGTGAGGACGAGCAGTACTTC
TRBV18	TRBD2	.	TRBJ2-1	CASSPWETSGNNEQFF	TGTGCCAGCTCACCGTGGGAGACTAGCGGTAACAATGAGCAGTTCTTC
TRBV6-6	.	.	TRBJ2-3	CASTGRPSSTDTQYF	TGTGCCAGCACAGGTCGACCCTCTAGCACAGATACGCAGTATTTT
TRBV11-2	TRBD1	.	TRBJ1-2	CASSSEQDRLYYGYTF	TGTGCCAGCAGCTCCGAACAGGACAGGTTGTACTATGGCTACACCTTC
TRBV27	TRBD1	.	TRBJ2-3	CASSSSPTGATDTQYF	TGTGCCAGCAGTTCCTCTCCGACAGGGGCAACAGATACGCAGTATTTT
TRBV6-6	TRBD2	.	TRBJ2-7	CASRETSGMDYEQYF	TGTGCCAGCAGAGAGACTAGCGGGATGGACTACGAGCAGTACTTC
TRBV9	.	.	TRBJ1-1	CASSTRSTEAFF	TGTGCCAGCAGCACTAGAAGCACTGAAGCTTTCTTT
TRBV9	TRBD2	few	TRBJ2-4	CASSAGTSGRVKNIQYF	TGTGCCAGCAGCGCTGGGACTAGCGGGAGGGTAAAAAACATTCAGTACTTC
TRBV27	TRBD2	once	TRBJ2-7	CASRPLAGTTYEQYF	TGTGCCAGCAGACCTCTAGCGGGGACTACCTACGAGCAGTACTTC
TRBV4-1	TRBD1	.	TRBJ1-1	CASSRQGIDTEAFF	TGCGCCAGCAGCCGACAGGGAATTGACACTGAAGCTTTCTTT
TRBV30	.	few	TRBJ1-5	CAWKSGRFDQPQHF	TGTGCCTGGAAGAGCGGCAGGTTTGATCAGCCCCAGCATTTT
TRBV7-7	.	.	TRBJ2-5	CASSPNRETQYF	TGTGCCAGCAGCCCAAACAGAGAGACCCAGTACTTC
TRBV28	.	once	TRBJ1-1	CASSPGNLNTEAFF	TGTGCCAGCAGCCCAGGGAACCTGAACACTGAAGCTTTCTTT
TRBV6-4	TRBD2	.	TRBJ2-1	CASSDGAGGGNEQFF	TGTGCCAGCAGTGACGGGGCGGGAGGGGGCAATGAGCAGTTCTTC
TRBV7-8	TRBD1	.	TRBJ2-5	CASSLGTVGETQYF	TGTGCCAGCAGCCTAGGGACAGTGGGGGAGACCCAGTACTTC
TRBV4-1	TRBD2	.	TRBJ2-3	CASSQEASGRALGTDTQYF	TGCGCCAGCAGCCAAGAGGCTAGCGGGAGGGCCTTGGGCACAGATACGCAGTATTTT
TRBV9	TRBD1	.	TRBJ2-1	CASARGTFNEQFF	TGTGCCAGCGCCAGGGGGACCTTCAATGAGCAGTTCTTC
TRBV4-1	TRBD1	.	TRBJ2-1	CASSQGRTLGQGINEQFF	TGCGCCAGCAGCCAAGGCCGAACCTTGGGACAGGGAATCAATGAGCAGTTCTTC
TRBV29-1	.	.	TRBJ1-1	CSVVAAPLGTEAFF	TGCAGCGTTGTTGCTGCACCCCTAGGAACTGAAGCTTTCTTT
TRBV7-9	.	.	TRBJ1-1	CASSSLRGNTEAFF	TGTGCCAGCAGCTCCCTTAGGGGGAACACTGAAGCTTTCTTT
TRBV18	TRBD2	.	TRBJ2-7	CASSTQGREATYEQYF	TGTGCCAGCTCAACTCAGGGGCGGGAGGCGACCTACGAGCAGTACTTC
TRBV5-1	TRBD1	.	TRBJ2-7	CASSPIRGQDEQYF	TGCGCCAGCAGCCCGATCAGGGGACAGGACGAGCAGTACTTC
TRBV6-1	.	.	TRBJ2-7	CASRATDGSSYEQYF	TGTGCCAGCAGGGCCACAGATGGCAGCTCCTACGAGCAGTACTTC
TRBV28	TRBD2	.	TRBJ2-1	CASNLAGADWGEQFF	TGTGCCAGCAATCTAGCGGGGGCCGACTGGGGTGAGCAGTTCTTC
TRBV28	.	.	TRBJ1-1	CASTNGGLGAEAFF	TGTGCCAGCACCAACGGGGGGCTTGGAGCTGAAGCTTTCTTT